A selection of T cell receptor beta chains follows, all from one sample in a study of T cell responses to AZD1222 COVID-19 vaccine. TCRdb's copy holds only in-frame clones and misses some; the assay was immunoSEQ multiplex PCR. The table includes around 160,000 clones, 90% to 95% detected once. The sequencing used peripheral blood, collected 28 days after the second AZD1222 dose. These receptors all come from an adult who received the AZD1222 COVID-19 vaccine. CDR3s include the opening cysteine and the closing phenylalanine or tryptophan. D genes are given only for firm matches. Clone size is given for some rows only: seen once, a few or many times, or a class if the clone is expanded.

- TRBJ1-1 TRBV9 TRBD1 CASSATRTGSNTEAFF TGTGCCAGCAGCGCAACCCGGACAGGGTCGAACACTGAAGCTTTCTTT
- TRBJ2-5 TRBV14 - CASSQIAEGRRETQYF TGTGCCAGCAGCCAAATAGCAGAAGGGCGGAGGGAGACCCAGTACTTC
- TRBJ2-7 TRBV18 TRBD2 CASSLSGGYEQYF TGTGCCAGCTCACTCAGCGGGGGCTACGAGCAGTACTTC
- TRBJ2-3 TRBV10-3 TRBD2 CAISTSGHTDTQYF TGTGCCATCAGCACTAGCGGTCACACAGATACGCAGTATTTT
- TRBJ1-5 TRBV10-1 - CASSEGGAGESQPQHF TGCGCCAGCAGTGAGGGGGGTGCAGGGGAGAGTCAGCCCCAGCATTTT
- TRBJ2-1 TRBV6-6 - CASSREGSEQFF TGTGCCAGCAGTCGTGAGGGCTCTGAGCAGTTCTTC
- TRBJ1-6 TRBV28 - CASSFDWDNSPLHF TGTGCCAGCAGTTTTGACTGGGATAATTCACCCCTCCACTTT
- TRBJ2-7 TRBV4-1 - CASSQVTKIHEQYF TGCGCCAGCAGCCAAGTCACCAAGATCCACGAGCAGTACTTC
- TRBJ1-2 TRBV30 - CAQGGYYGYTF TGTGCCCAGGGAGGTTACTATGGCTACACCTTC
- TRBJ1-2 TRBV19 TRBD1 CATTTGRFYGYTF TGTGCCACCACGACAGGGCGGTTCTATGGCTACACCTTC
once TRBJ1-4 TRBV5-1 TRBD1 CASSSGQGYEKLFF TGCGCCAGCAGCTCGGGACAGGGGTATGAAAAACTGTTTTTT
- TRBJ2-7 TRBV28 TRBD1 CASSLGGTGTKEQYF TGTGCCAGCAGTTTGGGCGGGACAGGGACTAAAGAGCAGTACTTC
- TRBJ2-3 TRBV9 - CASSVEGNTATLTDTQYF TGTGCCAGCAGCGTAGAGGGGAATACAGCGACCCTCACAGATACGCAGTATTTT
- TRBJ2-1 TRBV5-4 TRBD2 CASSLSLAGVREQFF TGTGCCAGCAGCTTGAGTCTAGCGGGAGTACGTGAGCAGTTCTTC
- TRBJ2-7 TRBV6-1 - CASSEAGYYEQYF TGTGCCAGCAGTGAAGCCGGATACTACGAGCAGTACTTC
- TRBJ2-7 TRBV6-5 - CASSPTGTPKQYF TGTGCCAGCAGTCCGACGGGGACCCCTAAGCAGTACTTC
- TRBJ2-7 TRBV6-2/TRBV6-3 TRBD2 CASSRASGSEQYF TGTGCCAGCAGTCGGGCTAGCGGGAGCGAGCAGTACTTC
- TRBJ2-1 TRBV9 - CASSVAGEQFF TGTGCCAGCAGCGTAGCTGGTGAGCAGTTCTTC
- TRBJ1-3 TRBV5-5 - CASSRGQPSGNTIYF TGTGCCAGCAGCCGCGGACAGCCCTCTGGAAACACCATATATTTT
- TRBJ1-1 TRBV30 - CACRVAFPEAFF TGTGCCTGCCGAGTGGCGTTCCCTGAAGCTTTCTTT
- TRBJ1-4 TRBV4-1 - CASSREVIPTNEKLFF TGCGCCAGCAGCCGAGAGGTGATCCCAACTAATGAAAAACTGTTTTTT
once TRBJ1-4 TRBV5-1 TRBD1 CASSKGQGDATNEKLFF TGCGCCAGCAGCAAGGGACAGGGAGACGCAACTAATGAAAAACTGTTTTTT
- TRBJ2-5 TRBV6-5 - CASSRGSGETQYF TGTGCCAGCAGTAGGGGATCAGGCGAGACCCAGTACTTC
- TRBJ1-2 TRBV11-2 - CASSSLKGQGNYGYTF TGTGCCAGCAGCTCGCTGAAGGGTCAGGGGAACTATGGCTACACCTTC
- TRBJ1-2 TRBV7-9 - CASSFGGRGDGYTF TGTGCCAGCAGCTTTGGGGGTCGAGGAGATGGCTACACCTTC
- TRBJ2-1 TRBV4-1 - CASSQGVYRANNEQFF TGCGCCAGCAGCCAAGGAGTATACAGGGCGAACAATGAGCAGTTCTTC
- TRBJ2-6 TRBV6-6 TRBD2 CASRLAGGSGANVLTF TGTGCCAGCAGACTAGCGGGAGGGTCTGGGGCCAACGTCCTGACTTTC
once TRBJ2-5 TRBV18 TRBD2 CASSPLGLAGVETQYF TGTGCCAGCTCACCACTCGGACTAGCGGGAGTGGAGACCCAGTACTTC
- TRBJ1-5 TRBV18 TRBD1 CASSTKPLTGNSQPQHF TGTGCCAGCTCAACCAAACCATTGACAGGGAATAGTCAGCCCCAGCATTTT
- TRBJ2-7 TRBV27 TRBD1 CASRASGQGYEQYF TGTGCCAGCAGAGCCTCGGGACAGGGCTACGAGCAGTACTTC
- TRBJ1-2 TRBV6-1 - CASSEGRSYGYTF TGTGCCAGCAGTGAAGGACGGTCTTATGGCTACACCTTC
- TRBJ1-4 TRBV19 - CASKVGWNRDNEKLFF TGTGCCAGTAAGGTGGGGTGGAACAGGGATAATGAAAAACTGTTTTTT
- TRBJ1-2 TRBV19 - CASKFFGPAMGYTF TGTGCCAGTAAATTCTTCGGGCCGGCTATGGGCTACACCTTC
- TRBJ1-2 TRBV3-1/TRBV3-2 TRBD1 CASSPGGGGYTF TGTGCCAGCAGCCCAGGGGGGGGAGGCTACACCTTC
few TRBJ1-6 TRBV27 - CASSPDRRSPLHF TGTGCCAGCAGTCCCGACAGGAGATCCCCCCTCCACTTT
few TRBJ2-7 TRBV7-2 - CASSLATAGRTYEQYF TGTGCCAGCAGCTTAGCTACCGCGGGACGAACCTACGAGCAGTACTTC
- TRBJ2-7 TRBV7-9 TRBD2 CASSPSGGSGRHEQYF TGTGCCAGCAGCCCCTCTGGGGGTAGCGGGAGGCACGAGCAGTACTTC
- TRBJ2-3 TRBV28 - CASSLSRGGGTDTQYF TGTGCCAGCAGTTTATCACGGGGAGGCGGCACAGATACGCAGTATTTT
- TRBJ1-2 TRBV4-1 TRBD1 CASRGIRQGNGYTF TGCGCCAGCCGAGGGATTCGACAGGGGAATGGCTACACCTTC
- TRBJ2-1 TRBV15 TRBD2 CATSSFGLAGGPSSYNEQFF TGTGCCACCAGCAGTTTTGGACTAGCGGGAGGGCCCAGCTCCTACAATGAGCAGTTCTTC
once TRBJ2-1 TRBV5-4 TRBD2 CASSPGLAGEGEQFF TGTGCCAGCAGCCCAGGACTAGCGGGAGAAGGTGAGCAGTTCTTC
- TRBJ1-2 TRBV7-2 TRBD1 CASSVQGLGYTF TGTGCCAGCAGCGTACAGGGGTTAGGCTACACCTTC
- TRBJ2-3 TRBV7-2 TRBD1 CASSQDRGLHTQYF TGTGCCAGCAGTCAAGACAGGGGGTTACATACGCAGTATTTT